This passage covers 20 T cell receptor beta chains from one sample sequenced in a study of T cell clusters in autoimmune cytopenias. Multiplex touch-down PCR amplified TRB using TRB-A and TRB-B pools in one tube. TCRdb reworked the multiplex PCR reads into one entry per CDR3 protein, no DNA. This sample's clone table lists some 5,400 distinct CDR3 sequences. Tens of thousands of genome equivalents of blood DNA were amplified for TRB. This sample was also put to use in a study of T cell repertoires in aging, cancer and after chemotherapy.

The sequencing input was peripheral blood. These TCRs come from a human donor in good health.

The chain recombines TRBV28 with TRBJ1-2; TCRdb proposes TRBD1, but this gene call is untestable without DNA. CDR1 is MDHEN and CDR2 is SYDVKM in the germline V gene. This CDR3 has 15 amino acids. CDR3 protein: CASSSLAGYRYGYTF.

The chain links TRBV28 to TRBJ1-2; without DNA, the TCRdb call of TRBD1 cannot be checked. The CDR3 runs to 14 residues. From germline, CDR1 is MDHEN and CDR2 SYDVKM. The CDR3 loop is CASSLEQGAYGYTF.

Considering frequency, this clonotype is medium-sized. The V gene is TRBV19, the J gene TRBJ1-2; TCRdb's assignment of TRBD1 cannot be checked, as there is no DNA. CDR1 and CDR2 (germline): LNHDA, SQIVND (reference sequence). The CDR3 runs 15 residues. CDR3 region: CATLRQGASNYGYTF.

The chain combines TRBV20-1 with TRBJ2-5. The CDR3 runs 14 residues. In germline, CDR1 is DFQATT, CDR2 SNEGSKA (reference sequence). The CDR3 protein is CSVSSRKSGETQYF.

Measured by frequency, this clonotype is medium-sized. This chain uses TRBV18 with TRBJ2-3; TCRdb's D call, TRBD2, is unchecked because there is no DNA. Germline lookup yields CDR1 KGHSH and CDR2 LQKENI. CDR3 size: 13 residues. This CDR3 reads CASGSKDSGTQYF. The full variable domain, completed using reference TRBV18 and TRBJ2-3, is NAGVMQNPRHLVRRRGQEARLRCSPMKGHSHVYWYRQLPEEGLKFMVYLQKENIIDESGMPKERFSAEFPKEGPSILRIQQVVRGDSAAYFCASGSKDSGTQYFGPGTRLTVL.

This chain joins TRBV2 and TRBJ2-7; as DNA is missing, the TRBD2 call by TCRdb cannot be tested. The CDR3 contains 14 residues. Germline CDR1 SNHLY, CDR2 FYNNEI. This CDR3 reads CANIVGGRTYEQYF. Combining the CDR3 with reference TRBV2 and TRBJ2-7 gives the whole variable domain EPEVTQTPSHQVTQMGQEVILRCVPISNHLYFYWYRQILGQKVEFLVSFYNNEISEKSEIFDDQFSVERPDGSNFTLKIRSTKLEDSAMYFCANIVGGRTYEQYFGPGTRLTVT.

This clonotype is identified as medium-sized from frequency. This rearrangement joins TRBV12-3 or TRBV12-4 to TRBJ2-2; TCRdb's assignment of TRBD1 cannot be checked, as there is no DNA. This CDR3 region has 15 residues. The chain's CDR3 is CASSNHGTGTRELFF.

In terms of frequency, this clonotype is medium-sized. The chain has TRBV6-5 and TRBJ2-2; TCRdb picks TRBD1, but there is no DNA to check that call. Germline V gives CDR1 MNHEY, CDR2 SVGAGI. The CDR3 loop spans 15 amino acids. CDR3 amino acids: CASSYKQGGTGELFF.

The V call is TRBV28, the J call TRBJ1-3; the D gene TCRdb calls, TRBD1, cannot be checked with no DNA. Looked up from germline, CDR1 is MDHEN and CDR2 is SYDVKM. This CDR3 contains 15 residues. CDR3 loop: CASNTRRGLENTIYF. Full variable domain (rest looked up from reference TRBV28 and TRBJ1-3): DVKVTQSSRYLVKRTGEKVFLECVQDMDHENMFWYRQDPGLGLRLIYFSYDVKMKEKGDIPEGYSVSREKKERFSLILESASTNQTSMYLCASNTRRGLENTIYFGEGSWLTVV.

According to its frequency, this clonotype is medium-sized. This chain uses TRBV7-6 with TRBJ2-1; TCRdb's D call, TRBD2, is unchecked because there is no DNA. The V gene's germline CDR1 is SGHVS and CDR2 FNYEAQ. The CDR3 runs to 15 residues. CDR3: CASSLTSGGYNEQFF. Variable domain in full (rest from reference TRBV7-6 and TRBJ2-1): GAGVSQSPRYKVTKRGQDVALRCDPISGHVSLYWYRQALGQGPEFLTYFNYEAQQDKSGLPNDRFSAERPEGSISTLTIQRTEQRDSAMYRCASSLTSGGYNEQFFGPGTRLTVL.

This clonotype is labeled medium-sized based on frequency. This chain connects TRBV7-6 to TRBJ2-3; without DNA, the TCRdb call of TRBD1 cannot be checked. This CDR3 has 16 amino acids. Germline V gene sequence: CDR1 SGHVS, CDR2 FNYEAQ. The CDR3 reads CASSSGHHKGTDTQYF. Variable domain in full (rest from reference TRBV7-6 and TRBJ2-3): GAGVSQSPRYKVTKRGQDVALRCDPISGHVSLYWYRQALGQGPEFLTYFNYEAQQDKSGLPNDRFSAERPEGSISTLTIQRTEQRDSAMYRCASSSGHHKGTDTQYFGPGTRLTVL.

V usage is TRBV20-1 and J usage is TRBJ2-5; TCRdb returns TRBD1, unconfirmable since there is no DNA. The CDR3 length is 12 residues. The germline gives CDR1 DFQATT, CDR2 SNEGSKA (reference sequence). The CDR3 loop is CSAPRGRETQYF.

This clonotype is labeled medium-sized based on frequency. The chain joins TRBV18 to TRBJ2-3. CDR1 KGHSH and CDR2 LQKENI come from the germline V gene. The CDR3 sequence is 14 residues long. CDR3 residues: CASSPTGGADTQYF.

By frequency, this clonotype is medium-sized. The gene calls are TRBV5-4 and TRBJ1-2; the D call from TCRdb, TRBD1, cannot be confirmed without DNA. Germline-derived CDR1 and CDR2 are SGHNT and YYREEE (reference sequence). CDR3 length equals 13 residues. CDR3: CASKRGDNYGYTF.

This clonotype counts as medium-sized by frequency. The gene calls are TRBV20-1 and TRBJ2-3; TCRdb calls TRBD2, which cannot be checked without DNA. CDR1 and CDR2 (germline): DFQATT, SNEGSKA (reference sequence). The CDR3 runs to 12 residues. The CDR3 spells CSANREADTQYF.

Its frequency marks this clonotype as medium-sized (0.01 to 0.1%). The rearrangement joins TRBV5-4 to TRBJ1-2; TCRdb returns TRBD1, unconfirmable since there is no DNA. Germline V gene data show CDR1 as SGHNT and CDR2 as YYREEE (reference sequence). This CDR3 contains 13 residues. The CDR3 reads CASSLRGGVGYTF.

This clonotype shows up as medium-sized by frequency. The chain employs TRBV5-5 and TRBJ1-3; TCRdb selects TRBD1, and the lack of DNA leaves this call unchecked. From germline, CDR1 is SGHKS and CDR2 YYEKEE (reference sequence). The CDR3 is 15 residues long. The CDR3 spells CASSLGGRSGNTIYF.

The rearrangement links TRBV5-1 to TRBJ1-2. The CDR3 is 12 amino acids. Per the germline V gene, CDR1 is SGHRS and CDR2 is YFSETQ. CDR3 loop: CASSLNGDGYTF. The full variable domain, with the rest looked up from reference TRBV5-1 and TRBJ1-2, is KAGVTQTPRYLIKTRGQQVTLSCSPISGHRSVSWYQQTPGQGLQFLFEYFSETQRNKGNFPGRFSGRQFSNSRSEMNVSTLELGDSALYLCASSLNGDGYTFGSGTRLTVV.

This clonotype shows up as medium-sized by frequency. This rearrangement joins TRBV27 to TRBJ2-7; TCRdb outputs TRBD2, but without DNA this stays unchecked. Germline lookup yields CDR1 MNHEY and CDR2 SMNVEV (reference sequence). The CDR3 sequence is 16 residues long. CDR3 residues: CASSLSKLRGNYEQYF.

Frequency places this clonotype as medium-sized (0.01 to 0.1%). The chain carries TRBV27 and TRBJ2-2; TCRdb's D call of TRBD1 is untestable without DNA. The length of the CDR3 is 17 residues. Per the germline V gene, CDR1 is MNHEY and CDR2 is SMNVEV (reference sequence). The CDR3 reads CASSLEVWGRSTGELFF.